This TCR beta chain was identified in a study of control samples from healthy donors and cancer patients (TCRdb year 2020). V gives up 0 bases and J gives up 0 bases, and the segment between their germline ends measures 8 bases. The germline V gene (reference sequence) specifies LGHDT as CDR1 and YNNKEL as CDR2. There are 16 amino acids in the CDR3, from cysteine to phenylalanine inclusive. Kept here is only the CDR3 DNA, which spans 48 bases and is read in frame from base 1. Comment on this clone: Its recognized antigen is unknown. The input lacks base qualities; no much larger clone sits a single base away. This same CDR3 is encoded by further DNA sequences in the sample.

Library prep was done by the immunoSEQ multiplex PCR assay. The table comes from immuneACCESS by way of TCRdb, which keeps in-frame sequences with V and J called. Part of the clones is missing from these tables; in studies checked, under half for an unresolved V gene and the rest for unknown reasons. This sample lists 100,000 or so clones; about 83% were detected once. The leading ten clones occupy less than 15% of the sample. The receptor comes from a woman aged 45-60 years in good health. The receptor chain draws on TRBV3-1 (or the pseudogene TRBV3-2) and TRBJ1-4; confidence is insufficient to name the D gene. Sequenced: blood. For the CDR3, the sequence is CASSQDRPATNEKLFF. The nucleotides are TGTGCCAGCAGCCAAGATAGGCCCGCAACTAATGAAAAACTGTTTTTT.